The TCR beta chain under discussion was sequenced for a study of blood T cell repertoires in COVID-19. Study in general: Sites in the United States, Italy and Spain provided acute and convalescent COVID-19 samples. Nucleic acid was either cDNA or gDNA, and it came from T cells, B-cell-depleted T cells, or PBMCs.

In regard to this clone: The identical CDR3 is also encoded by other nucleotide sequences in the sample.

Original processing methods: Cell counts per sample came from amplifying reference gene primers. The assay was immunoSEQ multiplex PCR, and TCRdb's table has in-frame clones only and misses some. The V and J calls and clone size come from that table; D and trimming were worked out from the DNA. This sample has approximately 300,000 clones, with about 89% found just once. Germline CDR1 SGHRS, CDR2 YFSETQ. The CDR3 spans 13 residues. V lost 1 base to trimming and J lost 6 bases; unmatched junction nucleotides: 0. This TCR derives from a man aged 35 to 55 with acute or convalescent COVID-19. The sequenced sample consisted of peripheral blood. The V and J genes are TRBV5-1 and TRBJ2-2; 7 bases are a match to TRBD1. The CDR3 sequence is CASSLQGAGELFF. The CDR3 DNA reads TGCGCCAGCAGCTTGCAGGGGGCCGGGGAGCTGTTTTTT.